The present entry profiles one T cell receptor beta chain with its context. The target antigen is unknown. The CDR3 runs 11 residues. This table comes from immunoSEQ multiplex PCR, and its TCRdb copy is limited to in-frame clones, with some not included. The data contain about 59,000 clones, roughly 89% of them singletons. The unexposed donors gave CD4+ T cells in 2011-2018, prior to COVID-19. The record originates from a study of CD4 T cells in relation to SARS-CoV-2 and coronaviruses. At the level of the study: The HLA restriction of the shared crossreactive spike epitopes was mapped.

Study findings and constraints: About 65% of donors had memory CD4+ clonotypes crossrecognizing SARS-CoV-2 and common cold coronavirus spike.

The sequenced sample was memory CD4+ T cells from PBMCs. The V gene is TRBV21-1, the J gene TRBJ1-5. TRBV21-1 is a documented pseudogene. This clonotype was obtained from a human donor in good health. CDR3: CASSPGFPQHF. CDR3 in DNA: TGTGCCAGCAGCCCCGGATTTCCCCAGCATTTT.